This T cell receptor beta chain was identified during a study of cytomegalovirus exposure and HLA in healthy donors. Study-wide results and caveats: A previous analysis found most TCR beta V segments productive roughly 90% or roughly 30% of the time. The study reported that TCR beta sequences accurately predicted HLA-A and HLA-B alleles in most subjects. A later analysis revealed that TCR association rates differed between HLA loci, peaking at DRB1 and bottoming out at HLA-C. Some highly shared sequence variants likely arose as a pipeline artifact.

The CDR3 extends over 14 amino acids. The V end was cut by 6 bases, the J end by 4 bases, with 15 bases between. CDR1 is LNHDA, CDR2 SQIVND, per germline (reference sequence). Vbeta (60) and Jbeta (13) primers were used in the PCR. Clones were read by immunoSEQ multiplex PCR, and TCRdb kept only the in-frame ones, dropping some. The sample has 60,000 to 70,000 clones; more than 70% are singletons. Points on this clone: Its target is not known.

This receptor was taken from a man aged 35 to 55 in good health and CMV-seronegative. The V call is TRBV19, the J call TRBJ1-2, with D perhaps TRBD1 (5 bases). The material sequenced was PBMCs. CDR3 region: CASREDRDTYGYTF. The CDR3 DNA follows: TGTGCCAGTAGGGAAGACAGAGACACCTATGGCTACACCTTC.